This T cell receptor (beta chain) was documented in a study of cytomegalovirus exposure and HLA in healthy donors. Study-level findings and limits: Approximately 160 TCR beta chains were listed as cytomegalovirus-associated.

Concerning this clone itself: The target antigen is unknown.

PCR primers comprised 60 Vbeta and 13 Jbeta primers. TCRdb's table, derived via immunoSEQ multiplex PCR, lists solely in-frame clones and lacks some. Here the sample spans 150,000 to 200,000 clones, around 82% being singletons. The V gene lost 5 bases and the J gene lost 8 bases, with 18 bases spanning the gap. The CDR3 is made up of 15 amino acids. Germline V gene sequence: CDR1 MNHEY, CDR2 SMNVEV (reference sequence). The sample was PBMCs. The origin of this receptor is a man in his forties or fifties in good health and CMV-seronegative. The chain couples TRBV27 to TRBJ1-4, with a tentative D call TRBD1 (5 bases). CDR3 residues: CASSLRGLISEKLFF. The CDR3 coding sequence is TGTGCCAGCAGTCTCCGGGGACTGATTTCGGAAAAACTGTTTTTT.